The subject of this entry is one T cell receptor (beta chain). Its cognate antigen is unknown. This entry is derived from a study of cytomegalovirus exposure and HLA in healthy donors. Whole-study findings and limits: As a later analysis showed, a missense DCLRE1C variant was linked to trimming of TCR beta V- and J-genes.

In the PCR, 60 Vbeta and 13 Jbeta primers were used. Here immunoSEQ multiplex PCR was the method, and the copy in TCRdb shows in-frame clones only, minus some. Of 30,000 to 40,000 clones listed, approximately 90% are singletons. Germline loops: CDR1 MNHEY, CDR2 SVGAGI. The germline V and J ends were trimmed by 2 bases and 1 base, with 5 bases remaining between them. The CDR3 runs 13 residues. The TCR was taken from a middle-aged woman in good health and CMV-seropositive. Sequencing was done on a sample of PBMCs. The chain links TRBV6-5 to TRBJ2-5; D is undetermined. The CDR3, as DNA: TGTGCCAGCAGTTACCCGGGCCAAGAGACCCAGTACTTC. Amino acid sequence: CASSYPGQETQYF.